The source of this T cell receptor (beta chain) is a study of blood T cell repertoires in COVID-19. Assay: immunoSEQ multiplex PCR; the TCRdb copy retains only in-frame clones and omits some. The sample carries 40,000 to 45,000 clones, 69% recorded once. CDR3 length equals 16 residues. Germline-derived CDR1 and CDR2 are MNHEY and SMNVEV (reference sequence). V shed 1 base, J shed 2 bases, and the junction held 6 bases outside the gene matches. The sample was peripheral blood. The gene calls are TRBV27 and TRBJ1-2, with 8 bases matching TRBD1. The receptor was isolated from a man aged 80 or over with acute or convalescent COVID-19. CDR3 DNA sequence: TGTGCCAGCAGTTTATTGGGCAGGGGGCCCAACTATGGCTACACCTTC. This encodes CASSLLGRGPNYGYTF.